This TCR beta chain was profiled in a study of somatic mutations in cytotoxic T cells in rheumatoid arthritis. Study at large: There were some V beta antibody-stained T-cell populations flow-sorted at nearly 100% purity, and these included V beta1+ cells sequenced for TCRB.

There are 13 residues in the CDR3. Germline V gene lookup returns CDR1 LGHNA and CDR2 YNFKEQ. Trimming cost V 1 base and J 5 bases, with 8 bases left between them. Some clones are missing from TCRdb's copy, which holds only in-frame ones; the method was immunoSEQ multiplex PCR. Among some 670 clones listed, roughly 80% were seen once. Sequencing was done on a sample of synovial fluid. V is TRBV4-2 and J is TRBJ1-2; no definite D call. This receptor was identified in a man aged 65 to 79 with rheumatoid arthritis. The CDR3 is CASSQAQAYGYTF. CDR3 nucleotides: TGTGCCAGCAGCCAAGCTCAGGCTTATGGCTACACCTTC.